These 29 T cell receptor beta chains were all obtained from the same sample, sequenced in a study of blood T cell repertoires in COVID-19. Profiling relied on immunoSEQ multiplex PCR, and the TCRdb table lists in-frame clones only, not all of them. The sample has around 94,000 clones; nearly 90% are singletons. Input material: peripheral blood. These receptor sequences come from a man aged 50-59 years with active COVID-19.

V gene TRBV4-3 combines with J gene TRBJ2-7, with D possibly matching TRBD1 (6 bases). This CDR3 contains 16 residues. CDR1 and CDR2 from the germline V gene are LGHNA and YSLEER. The V end lost 0 bases, the J end lost 2 bases, and 14 bases lay between the germline ends. CDR3 amino acids: CASSQEWTARAYEQYF. CDR3 DNA sequence: TGCGCCAGCAGCCAAGAGTGGACAGCCAGAGCCTACGAGCAGTACTTC.

The CDR3 sequence: CASSVSGWEGDTQYF. The CDR3, as DNA: TGTGCCAGCAGCGTATCAGGTTGGGAGGGAGATACGCAGTATTTT. This chain uses TRBV9 with TRBJ2-3; 7 nucleotides line up with TRBD2. V shed 1 base and J 5 bases; nucleotides not matched to a gene: 7. This CDR3 is 15 amino acids long. The germline V gene encodes CDR1 SGDLS and CDR2 YYNGEE.

The V call is TRBV5-1, the J call TRBJ2-7; 10 bases match TRBD1. This CDR3 has 13 amino acids. J gave up 7 bases and V 3 bases, and 4 bases lay outside the gene matches. CDR1 is SGHRS and CDR2 is YFSETQ in the germline V gene. The CDR3 DNA is TGCGCCAGCAGCTGGGACAGGGGAGGTGAGCAGTACTTC. Translation: CASSWDRGGEQYF. Complete variable domain (other parts from reference TRBV5-1 and TRBJ2-7): KAGVTQTPRYLIKTRGQQVTLSCSPISGHRSVSWYQQTPGQGLQFLFEYFSETQRNKGNFPGRFSGRQFSNSRSEMNVSTLELGDSALYLCASSWDRGGEQYFGPGTRLTVT.

There are a few counts of this clone. The genes are TRBV6-1 and TRBJ1-4; 7 bases map to TRBD1. Trimming took 1 base from V and 7 from J; bases not matched to a gene: 6. This CDR3 is built from 15 residues. Germline CDR1 and CDR2: MNHNS and SASEGT. The CDR3 loop reads CASSEGDRDFEKLFF. In nucleotides, the CDR3 is TGTGCCAGCAGTGAAGGAGACAGGGACTTTGAAAAACTGTTTTTT.

This sequence joins TRBV10-1 and TRBJ2-1, with 10 positions matching TRBD2. The CDR3 loop spans 14 amino acids. With V trimmed by 4 bases and J by 8 bases, 5 bases remained unmatched. Per germline, CDR1 WNHNN and CDR2 SYGVQD (reference sequence). The CDR3 nucleotides read TGCGCCAGCAGTGGAGGGACTAGCGAGGATGAGCAGTTCTTC. Its translation: CASSGGTSEDEQFF.

This chain joins TRBV3-1 (or the pseudogene TRBV3-2) and TRBJ2-7; 8 nucleotides align to TRBD2. The J segment lost 5 bases and the V segment lost 1 base, leaving 10 bases of the junction unmatched. Germline V CDR1 and CDR2: LGHDT, YNNKEL (reference sequence). The CDR3 contains 16 residues. For the CDR3, the DNA is TGTGCCAGCAGCCAAGCGGGCGCGGGGGGTCTCGACGAGCAGTACTTC. Translating it yields CASSQAGAGGLDEQYF.

The chain couples TRBV3-1 (or the pseudogene TRBV3-2) to TRBJ1-1; D is unclear. V lost 4 bases and J 1 base, leaving 10 bases between the germline ends. The V gene's germline CDR1 is LGHDT and CDR2 YNNKEL (reference sequence). The CDR3 length is 14 residues. This chain's CDR3 is CASSRGESNTEAFF. The DNA of the CDR3 is TGTGCCAGCAGCCGAGGCGAGTCGAACACTGAAGCTTTCTTT.

This chain joins TRBV19 and TRBJ1-5; 7 nucleotides align to TRBD1. This CDR3 contains 15 residues. The germline V gene has CDR1 LNHDA and CDR2 SQIVND (reference sequence). Losses at the gene ends were 3 bases for V and 5 bases for J; bases not matched to a gene: 7. CDR3 loop: CASSIRQGTHQPQHF. In DNA, the CDR3 is TGTGCCAGTAGTATCCGACAGGGTACCCATCAGCCCCAGCATTTT.

This chain connects TRBV10-2 to TRBJ2-3; D is possibly TRBD2 (6 bases). V was cut by 6 bases and J by 7 bases, with 14 bases left in between. Germline CDR1 is WSHSY and CDR2 is SAAADI. CDR3 length: 13 amino acids. The CDR3 loop reads CASSQDRGNTQYF. The DNA of the CDR3 is TGCGCCAGCAGCCAGGACCGGGGGAATACGCAGTATTTT.

This rearrangement joins TRBV2 to TRBJ1-1, with D unresolved. The CDR3 extends over 11 amino acids. Trimming shortened V by 5 bases and J by 7 bases, and 8 bases separated the two germline ends. Germline lookup yields CDR1 SNHLY and CDR2 FYNNEI. CDR3 sequence reads: CASSLEGEAFF. CDR3 nucleotides: TGTGCCAGCAGTCTCGAGGGTGAAGCTTTCTTT.

This chain links TRBV30 with TRBJ1-1; D remains unclear. The CDR3 is 15 residues long. Deletions cut 0 bases from V and 2 bases from J, with 13 bases between. Germline CDR1 GTSNPN, CDR2 SVGIG (reference sequence). CDR3 nucleotide sequence: TGTGCCTGGAGTGTACTGGCAGGAACAAACACTGAAGCTTTCTTT. It yields the protein CAWSVLAGTNTEAFF.

This clone was seen a single time. The CDR3 DNA reads TGTGCCAGCACCACGGGGGCAGGGGGCGACGAGCAGTACTTC. Its protein is CASTTGAGGDEQYF. The gene calls are TRBV5-5 and TRBJ2-7; 8 bases are shared with TRBD1. Per germline, CDR1 SGHKS and CDR2 YYEKEE (reference sequence). This CDR3 spans 14 amino acids. With 6 bases clipped from V and 5 bases from J, the junction kept 10 bases outside the gene matches. Based on the CDR3 plus reference TRBV5-5 and TRBJ2-7, the full variable domain is DAGVTQSPTHLIKTRGQQVTLRCSPISGHKSVSWYQQVLGQGPQFIFQYYEKEERGRGNFPDRFSARQFPNYSSELNVNALLLGDSALYLCASTTGAGGDEQYFGPGTRLTVT.

This clone turned up a few times. The V and J genes are TRBV6-5 and TRBJ2-1; 11 bases match TRBD2. The V and J ends lost 7 bases and 4 bases, in that order; junction bases with no gene match: 6. The CDR3 length is 15 residues. The V gene's germline CDR1 is MNHEY and CDR2 SVGAGI. The CDR3, as DNA: TGTGCCAGCAACCCGACTAGCGGGGATTACAATGAGCAGTTCTTC. This encodes CASNPTSGDYNEQFF.

The CDR3 spells CASSYSGQGGEKLFF. CDR3 coding DNA: TGTGCCAGCAGTTACTCGGGGCAGGGGGGCGAAAAACTGTTTTTT. The J gene is TRBJ1-4, the V gene TRBV6-6; 7 bases match TRBD1. J was trimmed by 8 bases and V by 0 bases; bases with no gene match: 6. Germline CDR1 MNHNY, CDR2 SVGAGI (reference sequence). The CDR3 totals 15 residues.

The rearrangement joins TRBV20-1 to TRBJ2-3, with 11 bases lining up with TRBD2. The CDR3 is made up of 15 amino acids. Germline V gene sequence: CDR1 DFQATT, CDR2 SNEGSKA (reference sequence). J was trimmed by 2 bases and V by 3 bases; bases with no gene match: 4. As DNA, the CDR3 is TGCAGTGCTAGTCTACTAGCGGGGGACACAGATACGCAGTATTTT. It translates to CSASLLAGDTDTQYF.

This sequence joins TRBV4-1 and TRBJ2-3; TRBD2 matches 7 bases. After removal of 2 bases from V and 4 bases from J, the junction contained 6 bases not matched to a gene. Germline-derived CDR1 and CDR2 are MGHRA and YSYEKL. The CDR3 runs 15 residues. CDR3 coding DNA: TGCGCCAGCAGCCAAAAACACGCGGGGGCAGATACGCAGTATTTT. Protein: CASSQKHAGADTQYF.

The V and J genes are TRBV2 and TRBJ1-5; 7 bases are shared with TRBD1. Trimming cost V 2 bases and J 0 bases; bases outside gene matches: 4. Germline assignment: CDR1 SNHLY and CDR2 FYNNEI. This CDR3 spans 16 amino acids. CDR3 loop: CASSERGRDSNQPQHF. CDR3 DNA: TGTGCCAGCAGTGAAAGGGGGCGGGATAGCAATCAGCCCCAGCATTTT. Full variable domain (rest looked up from reference TRBV2 and TRBJ1-5): EPEVTQTPSHQVTQMGQEVILRCVPISNHLYFYWYRQILGQKVEFLVSFYNNEISEKSEIFDDQFSVERPDGSNFTLKIRSTKLEDSAMYFCASSERGRDSNQPQHFGDGTRLSIL.

The genes are TRBV9 and TRBJ1-6; D is possibly TRBD1 (5 bases). Trimming removed 3 bases at V and 10 bases at J, with 14 bases between. Germline CDR1 and CDR2: SGDLS and YYNGEE. CDR3 size: 14 residues. Here the CDR3 reads CASSAGAVGSPLHF. The CDR3 region has the DNA TGTGCCAGCAGCGCTGGGGCCGTGGGCTCACCCCTCCACTTT.

This chain uses TRBV10-3 with TRBJ2-5, with D possibly matching TRBD2 (5 bases). The CDR3 loop spans 12 amino acids. V was clipped by 3 bases and J by 4 bases, with 6 bases between them. The germline V gene has CDR1 ENHRY and CDR2 SYGVKD. CDR3 protein: CAISDEGETQYF. DNA of the CDR3: TGTGCCATCAGTGATGAGGGAGAGACCCAGTACTTC.

This clone was observed once. The chain joins TRBV4-1 to TRBJ2-3; 8 bases are a match to TRBD2. This CDR3 is built from 17 residues. After removal of 5 bases from V and 0 bases from J, the junction contained 10 bases not matched to a gene. CDR1 MGHRA and CDR2 YSYEKL come from the germline V gene. CDR3 in amino acids: CASSSPWRGESTDTQYF. The CDR3 DNA reads as TGCGCCAGCAGCTCCCCCTGGCGGGGGGAAAGCACAGATACGCAGTATTTT.

The chain couples TRBV19 to TRBJ2-7; TRBD2 matches at 8 bases. CDR1 LNHDA and CDR2 SQIVND come from the germline V gene (reference sequence). Losses at the gene ends were 3 bases for V and 5 bases for J; bases not matched to a gene: 12. CDR3 length equals 16 residues. The CDR3 DNA is TGTGCCAGTAGTATTACCTGGGTGCGGGGGGAAAACGAGCAGTACTTC. It translates to CASSITWVRGENEQYF.

The chain combines TRBV7-2 with TRBJ1-1, with D possibly being TRBD1 (6 bases). V lost 4 bases and J 3 bases, leaving 12 bases between the germline ends. The CDR3 covers 14 residues. Per the germline V gene, CDR1 is SGHTA and CDR2 is FQGNSA. In nucleotides, the CDR3 is TGTGCCAGCAGCTCTGCCCCAGGGGACACTGAAGCTTTCTTT. It codes for CASSSAPGDTEAFF.

This chain joins TRBV6-5 and TRBJ1-5; D remains ambiguous. V lost 6 bases, J lost 1 base, and 7 bases lay in between. Germline V lookup: CDR1 MNHEY, CDR2 SVGAGI. The CDR3 runs 13 residues. CDR3: CASRTQSNQPQHF. CDR3 DNA sequence: TGTGCCAGCAGAACCCAGAGCAATCAGCCCCAGCATTTT.

This rearrangement joins TRBV4-2 to TRBJ2-7; D unresolved. The CDR3 is 15 amino acids. Trimming stripped 0 bases from V and 3 bases from J, with 12 bases between. Germline CDR1 reads LGHNA; CDR2 reads YNFKEQ. Written as DNA, the CDR3 is TGTGCCAGCAGCCAAGATGGCGGTGATCGCTACGAGCAGTACTTC. It is translated as CASSQDGGDRYEQYF.

This clone showed up just a few times. V is TRBV9 and J is TRBJ1-1; 12 bases map to TRBD1. Looked up from germline, CDR1 is SGDLS and CDR2 is YYNGEE. V dropped 3 bases and J dropped 3; count of bases not matched to a gene: 6. The CDR3 length is 16 residues. CDR3 loop: CASSGGTGGADTEAFF. The CDR3 nucleotides read TGTGCCAGCAGCGGGGGGACAGGGGGCGCGGACACTGAAGCTTTCTTT.

In DNA form, the CDR3 reads TGTGCCAGCTCACCACTATCTCCTATCGTAGAGACCCAGTACTTC. Its protein product is CASSPLSPIVETQYF. The chain combines TRBV18 with TRBJ2-5; no reliable D call. This CDR3 spans 15 amino acids. Trimming stripped 1 base from V and 4 bases from J, with 13 bases between. Germline V lookup: CDR1 KGHSH, CDR2 LQKENI.

The rearrangement links TRBV7-9 to TRBJ2-1; a possible D gene is TRBD2 (6 bases). The CDR3 length is 12 residues. Germline V gives CDR1 SEHNR, CDR2 FQNEAQ (reference sequence). The ends were cut back, 8 bases at V and 3 bases at J, with 8 bases in the middle. The CDR3 reads CASGGDYNEQFF. The CDR3 region has the DNA TGTGCCAGCGGAGGGGACTACAATGAGCAGTTCTTC.

The rearrangement links TRBV5-5 to TRBJ1-2; D uncertain. CDR3 length: 11 amino acids. The germline V gene encodes CDR1 SGHKS and CDR2 YYEKEE (reference sequence). The V gene lost 5 bases and the J gene lost 4 bases, with 6 bases spanning the gap. In DNA, the CDR3 is TGTGCCAGCAGTTACGGCTATGGCTACACCTTC. Protein product: CASSYGYGYTF.

This clone was seen only once. The chain combines TRBV15 with TRBJ1-1; D possibly corresponds to TRBD1 (6 bases). This CDR3 is built from 15 residues. The V gene lost 0 bases and the J gene lost 1 base, with 9 bases spanning the gap. The germline V gene encodes CDR1 LNHNV and CDR2 YYDKDF (reference sequence). This chain's CDR3 is CATSRDLGANTEAFF. Written as DNA, the CDR3 is TGTGCCACCAGCAGAGATTTGGGGGCGAACACTGAAGCTTTCTTT.